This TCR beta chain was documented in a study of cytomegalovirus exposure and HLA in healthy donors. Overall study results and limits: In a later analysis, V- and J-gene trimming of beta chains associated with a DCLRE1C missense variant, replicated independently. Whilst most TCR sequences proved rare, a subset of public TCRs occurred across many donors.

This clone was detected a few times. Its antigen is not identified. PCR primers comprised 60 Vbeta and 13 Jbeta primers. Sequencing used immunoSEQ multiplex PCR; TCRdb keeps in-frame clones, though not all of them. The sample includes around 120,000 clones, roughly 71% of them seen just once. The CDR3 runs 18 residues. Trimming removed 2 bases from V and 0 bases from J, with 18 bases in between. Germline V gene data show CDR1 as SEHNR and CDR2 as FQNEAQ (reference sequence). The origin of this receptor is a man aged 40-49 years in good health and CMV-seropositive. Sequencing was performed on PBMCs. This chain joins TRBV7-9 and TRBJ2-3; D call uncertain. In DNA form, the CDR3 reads TGTGCCAGCAGCTTAACGCCGGGTGCGAGCACTAGCACAGATACGCAGTATTTT. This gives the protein CASSLTPGASTSTDTQYF.